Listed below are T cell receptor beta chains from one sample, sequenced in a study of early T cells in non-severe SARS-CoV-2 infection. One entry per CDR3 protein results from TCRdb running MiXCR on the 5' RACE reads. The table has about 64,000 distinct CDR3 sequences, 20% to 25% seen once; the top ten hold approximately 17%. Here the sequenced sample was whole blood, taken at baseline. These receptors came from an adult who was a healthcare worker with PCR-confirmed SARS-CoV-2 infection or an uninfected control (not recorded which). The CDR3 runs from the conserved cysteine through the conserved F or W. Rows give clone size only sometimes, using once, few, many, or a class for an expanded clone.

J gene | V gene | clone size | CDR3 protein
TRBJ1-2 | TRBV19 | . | CASSIFRSYGYTF
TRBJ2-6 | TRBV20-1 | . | CSATDRSAGANVLTF
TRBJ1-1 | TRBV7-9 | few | CASSLDTEAFF
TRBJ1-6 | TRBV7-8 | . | CASSSLTDIYNSSLHF
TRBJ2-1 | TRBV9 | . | CASSVGGSGSYNEQFF
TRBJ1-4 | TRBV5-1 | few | CASSPAGGATNEKLFF
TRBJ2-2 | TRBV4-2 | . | CASSQVRAGELFF
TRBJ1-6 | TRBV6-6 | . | CASSPVSGGIKSPLHF
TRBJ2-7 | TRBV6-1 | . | CASPGRSGDYEQYF
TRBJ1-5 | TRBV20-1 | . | CSARGQINQPQHF
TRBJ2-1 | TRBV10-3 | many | CAISDAAGAYNEQFF
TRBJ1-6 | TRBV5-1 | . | CASSLGGTDNSPLHF
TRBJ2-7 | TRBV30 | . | CAWSPGRHEQYF
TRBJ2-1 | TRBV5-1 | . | CASRAGTGAYEQFF
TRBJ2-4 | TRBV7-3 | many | CASSSSGLAATPLAKNIQYF
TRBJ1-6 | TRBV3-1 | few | CASSQVSNSPLHF
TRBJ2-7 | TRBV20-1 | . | CSAPGRGRPPYEQYF
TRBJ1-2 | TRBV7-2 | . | CASSPNRDYGYTF
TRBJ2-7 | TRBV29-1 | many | CSVEESYEQYF
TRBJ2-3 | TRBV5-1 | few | CASRSSDTQYF
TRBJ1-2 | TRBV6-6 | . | CASAWWTNYGYTF
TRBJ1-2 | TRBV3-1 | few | CASSHSRGYGYTF
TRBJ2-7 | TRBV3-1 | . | CASSHTVAGLSYEQYF
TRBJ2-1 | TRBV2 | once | CASLRETGDNEQFF
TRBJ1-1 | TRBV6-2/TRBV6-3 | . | CASSYNRLPAEAFF
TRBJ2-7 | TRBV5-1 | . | CASSLSSEVPHEQYF
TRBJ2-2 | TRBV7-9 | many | CASSSDKAGELFF
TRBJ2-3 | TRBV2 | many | CASSEEPGLAISDTQYF
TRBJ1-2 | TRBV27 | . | CASSEGRGGYTF
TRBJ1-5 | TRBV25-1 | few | CASSGLGGGQPQHF
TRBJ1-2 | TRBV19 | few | CASSMVRGESDHTF
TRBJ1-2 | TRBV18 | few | CASSSPGQGYTF
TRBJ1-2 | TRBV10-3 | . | CAISESDGQKTYGYTF
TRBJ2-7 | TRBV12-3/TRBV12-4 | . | CASSLALGTFLNEQYF
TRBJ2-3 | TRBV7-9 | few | CASSLPVDDTQYF
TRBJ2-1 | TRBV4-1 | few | CASSQVPAGGRNEQFF
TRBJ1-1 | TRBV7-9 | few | CASSLAPGDGEAFF
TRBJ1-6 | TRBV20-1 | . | CSARDRFRGNAYNSPLHF
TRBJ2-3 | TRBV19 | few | CASSIGQGMLADTQYF
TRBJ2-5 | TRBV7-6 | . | CASSPTPGAETQYF